A selection of T cell receptor beta chains follows, all from one sample in a study of T-cell reconstitution after alpha-beta-depleted transplantation in children. One entry per CDR3 protein, called by TCRdb with MiXCR from the PCR reads. The sample has roughly 170,000 distinct CDR3 sequences; about 6.4% are singletons. The source was PBMCs from the stem cell graft donor, collected from the stem cell graft. These receptors all come from a human donor who donated a stem cell graft to a child with Wiskott-Aldrich syndrome. Both conserved end residues are part of each CDR3. The D gene is left open where the match is weak. The size entry is marked missing in some rows and otherwise reads once, few, many or a size class.

cdr3_nt	cdr3_aa	v_call	j_call	d_call	clone_size
TGCAGTGCTAGTCCCCCCGGCAGGGTGGCGGAGACCCAGTACTTC	CSASPPGRVAETQYF	TRBV20-1	TRBJ2-5	NA	many
TGCAGTCCTAAGCAGGGTTCAGGCTACACCTTC	CSPKQGSGYTF	TRBV20-1	TRBJ1-2	NA	NA
TGTGCCAGCTCGCTAGGACAGGGGGCAACCTACGAGCAGTACTTC	CASSLGQGATYEQYF	TRBV18	TRBJ2-7	TRBD1	many
TGTGCCACCGCCATCGGGACCCAAAACAATGAGCAGTTCTTC	CATAIGTQNNEQFF	TRBV24-1	TRBJ2-1	NA	many
TGTGCCACCAGTGAACAAGGAGGTTCTAATGAAAAACTGTTTTTT	CATSEQGGSNEKLFF	TRBV24-1	TRBJ1-4	NA	many
TGCAGTGCGGGGGGGCCTAGATCCCAAGAGACCCAGTACTTC	CSAGGPRSQETQYF	TRBV20-1	TRBJ2-5	NA	many
TGCAGCGTTGTGGTCACAGATACGCAGTATTTT	CSVVVTDTQYF	TRBV29-1	TRBJ2-3	NA	many
TGTGCCAGCAGCCTCCGCTCGACGAAAAGCTCCTACAATGAGCAGTTCTTC	CASSLRSTKSSYNEQFF	TRBV7-2	TRBJ2-1	NA	many
TGTGCAAGTCGCCCGATGTTACGACGGGCGTATGGCTACACCTTC	CASRPMLRRAYGYTF	TRBV12-2	TRBJ1-2	NA	NA
TGCGCCAGCAGCTTGGGGGGGGCCTCGAGCTCCTACAATGAGCAGTTCTTC	CASSLGGASSSYNEQFF	TRBV5-1	TRBJ2-1	NA	NA
TGTGCCAGCTCACCCCAGAGCGGGGAAGACAATGAGCAGTTCTTC	CASSPQSGEDNEQFF	TRBV18	TRBJ2-1	TRBD2	NA
TGTGCCAGCAGTTCCGGAAGAAACACTGAAGCTTTCTTT	CASSSGRNTEAFF	TRBV27	TRBJ1-1	NA	many
TGCGCCAGCAGCTTGGCCGGCTCCGTAGGCCAGCCCCAGCATTTT	CASSLAGSVGQPQHF	TRBV5-1	TRBJ1-5	NA	many
TGCGCCAGCAGCCCGTCAACAGGGAACTATGGCTACACCTTC	CASSPSTGNYGYTF	TRBV5-1	TRBJ1-2	NA	many
TGTGCCAGCAGCCAAGAGGACAGTTCATGGATTCAGTACTTC	CASSQEDSSWIQYF	TRBV3-1	TRBJ2-4	NA	few
TGTGCCAGCAGCCAACAGGTGGTGGATACGCAGTATTTT	CASSQQVVDTQYF	TRBV4-2	TRBJ2-3	NA	many
TGTGCCAGCAGCTCGAGCTCCTACGAGCAGTACTTC	CASSSSSYEQYF	TRBV7-2	TRBJ2-7	NA	many
TGTGCCAGCTCGGGGGTAAGACAGGGAAAGGGTGAGCAGTTCTTC	CASSGVRQGKGEQFF	TRBV19	TRBJ2-1	NA	few
TGTGCCAGCAGTGGACAGGGGGCGGACACCGGGGAGCTGTTTTTT	CASSGQGADTGELFF	TRBV6-1	TRBJ2-2	TRBD1	few
TGTGCCATCAGTGAGGATGGAGGGACAGGGTGGGAGACCCAGTACTTC	CAISEDGGTGWETQYF	TRBV10-3	TRBJ2-5	TRBD1	many
TGTGCCAGCAGTGAGCCCCCGGGACAGGGGGATGGCTACACCTTC	CASSEPPGQGDGYTF	TRBV6-1	TRBJ1-2	TRBD1	many
TGTGCCAGCAGTCTCCGGGCCGGGACAGGCCCCTACGAGCAGTACTTC	CASSLRAGTGPYEQYF	TRBV27	TRBJ2-7	TRBD1	NA
TGTGCCAGCTCACCAATCCGCATTAAGAAGGAGACCCAGTACTTC	CASSPIRIKKETQYF	TRBV18	TRBJ2-5	NA	NA